This T cell receptor beta chain emerged from a study of early T cells in non-severe SARS-CoV-2 infection. On the study more broadly: The study sequenced bulk RNA from unsorted whole blood, with chains unpaired.

Broader study findings: VDJdb matching favored anti-spike CD8 responses, missing private and CD4 specificities.

From germline, CDR1 is LGHNA and CDR2 YSLEER. This CDR3 region has 17 residues. V shed 1 base and J 9 bases; nucleotides not matched to a gene: 8. This clonotype showed up many times. As yet, its antigen is unknown. Separate cDNA molecules each had unique molecular identifiers attached to them. TCRdb processed the 5' RACE reads anew with MiXCR; each CDR3 protein has one entry. The sample lists 85,000 to 120,000 distinct CDR3 sequences; over 10% were seen once. The chain carries TRBV4-3 and TRBJ2-4, with 14 bases matching TRBD2. The sequenced sample was whole blood. The TCR sequence derives from an adult who was a healthcare worker with PCR-confirmed SARS-CoV-2 infection or an uninfected control (not recorded which). The CDR3 bases are TGCGCCAGCAGCCAAGCCCCGGGACTAGCGGGAGAGGCCATTCAGTACTTC. As protein: CASSQAPGLAGEAIQYF.